Described below is a single T cell receptor (beta chain) sequence and its context. The data derive from a study of blood T cell repertoires in COVID-19. The CDR3 runs 18 residues. CDR1 is MNHEY and CDR2 is SMNVEV in the germline V gene (reference sequence). After removal of 6 bases from V and 1 base from J, the junction contained 12 bases not matched to a gene. The table came from immunoSEQ multiplex PCR; TCRdb's copy has only in-frame clones and leaves some out. The sample has about 170,000 clones, roughly 90% seen once. The receptor was derived from a woman aged 55-69 years with COVID-19, enrolled during active disease. Sample: peripheral blood. This chain uses TRBV27 with TRBJ2-1; 10 positions match TRBD2. CDR3 region: CASREWVAGGASYNEQFF. Written as DNA, the CDR3 is TGTGCCAGCAGGGAATGGGTAGCGGGAGGCGCTTCCTACAATGAGCAGTTCTTC.